This T cell receptor (beta chain) comes out of a study of radiotherapy plus CTLA-4 blockade in lung cancer. Study-level information: The study recorded objective responses in roughly 20% of patients and disease control in around 33%.

General study points: Response, reportedly, was best predicted by interferon-beta along with early blood T cell clone dynamics. Blood TCR clones of tumor origin expanded after radiotherapy plus ipilimumab.

Comment on this clone: Its target is unknown.

The CDR3 sequence is 15 residues long. The germline CDR1 and CDR2 sequences are LNHNV and YYDKDF (reference sequence). Trimming shortened V by 1 base and J by 0 bases, and 7 bases separated the two germline ends. Sequenced by immunoSEQ multiplex PCR; TCRdb stores in-frame clones only, minus some. The sample lists roughly 32,000 clones, less than 75% occurring once. CTLA-4 blockade with ipilimumab, together with focal radiation, was given to patients with chemo-refractory metastatic non-small-cell lung cancer. The chain has TRBV15 and TRBJ2-1, with no clear D. The source was peripheral blood, collected from a patient treated with radiotherapy plus ipilimumab. The TCR originated in a human donor with non-small cell lung cancer who had stable disease on radiotherapy plus ipilimumab. The CDR3 nucleotides are TGTGCCACCAGCAGAGCCCAAGACTCCTACAATGAGCAGTTCTTC. Amino acids: CATSRAQDSYNEQFF.